The T cell receptor (beta chain) described here comes from a study of siplizumab effects on memory and regulatory T cells. Study-wide results and caveats: Siplizumab produced a significant drop in alloreactive sequences attributable to unstimulated CD4+ memory cells. An assignable phenotype, naive or memory, was missing from roughly 76-95% of proliferating CD4+ or CD8+ clones.

With regard to this clone: Its antigen is unidentified.

This CDR3 is 21 amino acids long. Germline V gene sequence: CDR1 SGHRS, CDR2 YFSETQ. Trimming took off 4 bases at V and 8 bases at J, with 36 bases between the two ends. Sequencing used immunoSEQ multiplex PCR; TCRdb keeps in-frame clones, though not all of them. The table includes 97,000 or so clones, 80% to 95% detected once. The receptor was isolated from a human donor in good health. The sequencing sample was made of CD4+ T cells sorted from blood. This chain connects TRBV5-1 to TRBJ1-4; tentative D call: TRBD1 (5 bases). CDR3 DNA: TGCGCCAGCAGCCATAGACCGCTACAAGACAGCCGCCGTTCCCTCGGAGAAAAACTGTTTTTT. This translates into CASSHRPLQDSRRSLGEKLFF.